This is a list of T cell receptor beta chains from one sample in a study of T cell responses to AZD1222 COVID-19 vaccine. TCRdb's table, derived via immunoSEQ multiplex PCR, lists solely in-frame clones and lacks some. The sample holds 140,000 to 150,000 clones; 70% to 90% are singletons and the top ten take about 8%. The sample here was peripheral blood, taken on day 0 of AZD1222 vaccination. These receptor sequences come from an adult in good health. Each CDR3 is given with its conserved first and last residue. Each record gives: clone size, D gene, J gene, V gene, CDR3 length, CDR3 protein, CDR3 DNA. A D gene is named only where the DNA matches it firmly. Only some rows state a clone size, as once, few, many or a class for expanded clones.

>.|.|TRBJ2-5|TRBV6-5|13
CASSSTGRETQYF
TGTGCCAGCAGTTCGACGGGGAGAGAGACCCAGTACTTC
>.|.|TRBJ2-2|TRBV10-3|12
CAIRQGSGELFF
TGTGCCATCAGGCAGGGATCCGGGGAGCTGTTTTTT
>.|.|TRBJ2-2|TRBV29-1|14
CSVDRGTNTGELFF
TGCAGCGTTGACAGGGGAACGAACACCGGGGAGCTGTTTTTT
>.|.|TRBJ2-2|TRBV5-1|15
CASSLTGSETGELFF
TGCGCCAGCAGCTTGACAGGGTCGGAGACCGGGGAGCTGTTTTTT
>.|TRBD1|TRBJ1-1|TRBV18|13
CASSPNQGDRAFF
TGTGCCAGCTCACCAAACCAGGGGGATAGGGCTTTCTTT
>.|TRBD1|TRBJ1-1|TRBV28|16
CASSLYQPGGNTEAFF
TGTGCCAGCAGCCTTTACCAACCAGGGGGGAACACTGAAGCTTTCTTT
>.|.|TRBJ1-5|TRBV19|14
CASSLITGKQPQHF
TGTGCCAGTAGTCTAATAACGGGTAAACAGCCCCAGCATTTT
>.|.|TRBJ1-6|TRBV4-1|15
CASSLLTWDNSPLHF
TGCGCCAGCAGCCTGTTAACCTGGGATAATTCACCCCTCCACTTT
>.|.|TRBJ2-1|TRBV6-2/TRBV6-3|16
CASSYTDRIPYNEQFF
TGTGCCAGCAGTTATACTGACAGGATCCCCTACAATGAGCAGTTCTTC
>.|.|TRBJ2-7|TRBV7-9|16
CASSLRGTSRSGEQYF
TGTGCCAGCAGCCTACGGGGGACTTCCCGGTCTGGCGAGCAGTACTTC
>.|TRBD1|TRBJ1-1|TRBV28|14
CASSSLDRGWEAFF
TGTGCCAGCAGTTCCCTAGACAGGGGGTGGGAAGCTTTCTTT
>.|.|TRBJ1-1|TRBV12-3/TRBV12-4|11
CASSVNTEAFF
TGTGCCAGCTCTGTGAACACTGAAGCTTTCTTT
>.|.|TRBJ1-4|TRBV18|17
CASSLRPGEATNEKLFF
TGTGCCAGCTCACTTAGACCGGGAGAGGCAACTAATGAAAAACTGTTTTTT
>.|.|TRBJ1-1|TRBV3-1/TRBV3-2|16
CASSQVVMGGNTEAFF
TGTGCCAGCAGCCAAGTTGTGATGGGTGGGAACACTGAAGCTTTCTTT
>many|.|TRBJ2-5|TRBV15|17
CATSSPQNRDVAETQYF
TGTGCCACCAGCAGCCCTCAGAATAGGGATGTAGCGGAGACCCAGTACTTC
>.|.|TRBJ2-3|TRBV5-1|15
CASSLAVGLGNTQYF
TGCGCCAGCAGCTTGGCCGTCGGGTTGGGAAATACGCAGTATTTT
>few|.|TRBJ1-3|TRBV11-2|15
CASSPTAYSGNTIYF
TGTGCCAGCAGTCCCACAGCTTACTCTGGAAACACCATATATTTT
>once|.|TRBJ2-7|TRBV3-1/TRBV3-2|14
CASSPGYPTYEQYF
TGTGCCAGCAGTCCAGGGTACCCTACCTACGAGCAGTACTTC
>.|TRBD1|TRBJ2-1|TRBV6-5|15
CASSRTGTGGNEQFF
TGTGCCAGCAGTCGCACCGGGACAGGGGGCAATGAGCAGTTCTTC
>.|.|TRBJ1-5|TRBV4-1|17
CASSQFPTAGGNQPQHF
TGCGCCAGCAGCCAATTCCCGACCGCTGGGGGGAATCAGCCCCAGCATTTT
>.|.|TRBJ1-1|TRBV5-1|15
CASSLLGAQNTEAFF
TGCGCCAGCAGCTTGTTGGGGGCCCAGAACACTGAAGCTTTCTTT
>.|.|TRBJ1-2|TRBV5-5|16
CASSLEGSGRSYGYTF
TGTGCCAGCAGCTTGGAGGGGAGCGGACGGTCCTATGGCTACACCTTC
>once|.|TRBJ2-6|TRBV30|15
CAWSVGFSGANVLTF
TGTGCCTGGAGTGTCGGATTCTCTGGGGCCAACGTCCTGACTTTC
>.|.|TRBJ1-4|TRBV6-2/TRBV6-3|14
CASSHRASDEKLFF
TGTGCCAGCAGCCACCGGGCTTCGGATGAAAAACTGTTTTTT
>.|.|TRBJ1-5|TRBV4-2|15
CASSQDEGSNQPQHF
TGTGCCAGCAGCCAAGATGAAGGTAGCAATCAGCCCCAGCATTTT
>.|.|TRBJ1-1|TRBV7-9|15
CASSTPGSPNTEAFF
TGTGCCAGCAGCACCCCAGGATCCCCGAACACTGAAGCTTTCTTT
>.|.|TRBJ2-1|TRBV27|12
CASTLGHGEQFF
TGTGCCAGCACCCTGGGTCACGGTGAGCAGTTCTTC
>.|.|TRBJ2-7|TRBV6-5|15
CASTSLQVGYGEQYF
TGTGCCAGTACCTCCCTACAGGTGGGGTATGGCGAGCAGTACTTC
>.|.|TRBJ1-1|TRBV14|15
CASSLVKGMNTEAFF
TGTGCCAGCAGCCTAGTGAAAGGGATGAACACTGAAGCTTTCTTT
>.|.|TRBJ1-4|TRBV5-1|15
CASSLTGTTNEKLFF
TGCGCCAGCAGCTTAACGGGAACTACTAATGAAAAACTGTTTTTT
>.|.|TRBJ1-5|TRBV12-3/TRBV12-4|13
CASSTGSNQPQHF
TGTGCCAGCAGCACAGGTAGCAATCAGCCCCAGCATTTT
>.|.|TRBJ2-7|TRBV5-4|13
CASSLPGRYEQYF
TGTGCCAGCAGCTTGCCGGGAAGGTACGAGCAGTACTTC
>few|.|TRBJ2-3|TRBV7-6|14
CASSLGAGTDTQYF
TGTGCCAGCAGCTTAGGGGCAGGCACAGATACGCAGTATTTT
>.|.|TRBJ1-6|TRBV19|14
CASSIGQLNSPLHF
TGTGCCAGTAGTATCGGCCAGCTTAATTCACCCCTCCACTTT
>.|.|TRBJ2-7|TRBV7-2|13
CASSLYLGYEQYF
TGTGCCAGCAGCTTATATCTGGGATACGAGCAGTACTTC
>.|.|TRBJ1-3|TRBV24-1|15
CATSVAGTSGNTIYF
TGTGCCACCAGTGTCGCAGGAACCTCTGGAAACACCATATATTTT
>.|.|TRBJ2-7|TRBV4-1|16
CASSQAGVELDYEQYF
TGCGCCAGCAGCCAAGCAGGGGTCGAGTTGGACTACGAGCAGTACTTC
>few|TRBD2|TRBJ2-1|TRBV13|16
CASSLEGLGGFDEQFF
TGTGCCAGCAGCTTAGAGGGCCTGGGAGGGTTCGATGAGCAGTTCTTC
>.|.|TRBJ2-7|TRBV4-1|17
CASSPIGGGLLSYEQYF
TGCGCCAGCAGCCCCATAGGAGGGGGCCTTCTCTCCTACGAGCAGTACTTC
>once|.|TRBJ2-1|TRBV11-3|14
CASSLPGGGNEQFF
TGTGCCAGCAGCTTGCCGGGCGGTGGCAATGAGCAGTTCTTC
>once|.|TRBJ2-2|TRBV19|12
CASSVPTGELFF
TGTGCCAGTAGCGTACCAACCGGGGAGCTGTTTTTT
>.|.|TRBJ2-7|TRBV14|16
CASSQGAGMASYEQYF
TGTGCCAGCAGCCAAGGGGCCGGGATGGCTTCCTACGAGCAGTACTTC
>.|.|TRBJ1-2|TRBV5-4|13
CASSKQENYGYTF
TGTGCCAGCAGTAAACAGGAAAACTATGGCTACACCTTC
>.|.|TRBJ1-5|TRBV28|16
CASSSGGGSLKQPQHF
TGTGCCAGCAGTTCGGGCGGGGGAAGTCTTAAGCAGCCCCAGCATTTT
>.|.|TRBJ2-7|TRBV5-1|14
CASSLPGAHYEQYF
TGCGCCAGCAGCCTACCCGGGGCCCACTACGAGCAGTACTTC
>.|.|TRBJ1-2|TRBV11-2|14
CASSLDRGGYGYTF
TGTGCCAGCAGCTTAGACCGGGGTGGCTATGGCTACACCTTC
>.|TRBD1|TRBJ1-4|TRBV19|18
CASSLTGTGISTNEKLFF
TGTGCCAGTAGTCTAACCGGGACAGGGATCTCAACTAATGAAAAACTGTTTTTT
>.|.|TRBJ2-1|TRBV7-2|15
CASSPQGGAHNEQFF
TGTGCCAGCAGCCCCCAGGGGGGGGCCCACAATGAGCAGTTCTTC
>.|.|TRBJ2-4|TRBV2|12
CASRESGNIQYF
TGTGCCAGCAGGGAAAGCGGAAACATTCAGTACTTC
>.|TRBD2|TRBJ2-7|TRBV5-1|15
CASSPASGSSYEQYF
TGCGCCAGCAGCCCGGCTAGCGGGAGCTCCTACGAGCAGTACTTC
>.|.|TRBJ2-7|TRBV7-9|12
CASSFRPYEQYF
TGTGCCAGCAGCTTTAGACCTTACGAGCAGTACTTC
>.|TRBD1|TRBJ2-1|TRBV10-1|13
CASSGQGYNEQFF
TGCGCCAGCAGTGGACAGGGCTACAATGAGCAGTTCTTC